This TCR beta chain is from a study of blood T cell repertoires in COVID-19. On the study more broadly: T cells, B-cell-depleted T cells, or PBMCs supplied cDNA or gDNA.

Per the germline V gene, CDR1 is MNHEY and CDR2 is SVGAGI. The CDR3 is made up of 14 amino acids. V trimming: 7 bases; J trimming: 5 bases; junction bases outside the gene matches: 8. Per the original methods: How many nucleated cells were present was estimated from reference gene primer amplification. TCRdb keeps only in-frame clones here, not all; method: immunoSEQ multiplex PCR. The DNA was the basis for D and trimming; V, J and clone size are from that table. The sample includes some 340,000 clones, around nine tenths of them seen just once. Self-reported history from a screening survey and questionnaire set each donor's cohort.

The V and J genes are TRBV6-5 and TRBJ2-5, with 9 nucleotides matching TRBD2. The sequence was obtained from a woman aged 25-40 years who had been exposed to COVID-19. Sequencing was carried out using PBMCs or T cells enriched from blood (not recorded which). This CDR3 reads CASTTRGGAETQYF. CDR3 DNA: TGTGCCAGCACTACCCGCGGGGGGGCGGAGACCCAGTACTTC.